This TCR beta chain is from a study of vaccination effects on CD4 cells after COVID-19 (dated by TCRdb to about 2022). For context, the study as a whole: Each participant got two doses of an mRNA SARS-CoV-2 vaccine, either BNT162b2 or mRNA-1273. In both COVID-19 convalescent patients and infection-naive vaccine recipients, the study compared SARS-CoV-2 spike-specific CD4+ TCR repertoires from before mRNA vaccination with those from after it. A total of 10 COVID-19 convalescent patients and a few SARS-CoV-2-naive healthy vaccine recipients were included in the full study. Cultures from other donors in the study were sequenced using the Oncomine TCR Beta short-read assay on an Illumina iSeq 100.

The ViraFEST assay stimulated PBMC with viral peptide pools and then used TCR sequencing to identify antigen-specific CD4+ T cell clonotypes by expansion. After about 10 days of culture, CD4+ T cells were isolated with the EasySep CD4+ T cell isolation kit. Healthy vaccine recipients had no prior SARS-CoV-2 infection, confirmed by negative nucleocapsid antibodies before and after vaccination. Each well held around 2 million PBMC cultured in IMDM containing roughly 5.1% human AB serum, around 10 IU/ml IL-2 and gentamicin, along with roughly 10 ug/ml peptides. Half of the culture medium was replaced with fresh IL-2-containing medium on days 3 and 7. Each peptide stimulation condition was cultured in triplicate wells unless otherwise noted. Using Ficoll-Paque Plus gradient centrifugation, PBMC were separated from whole blood and then either used fresh or cryopreserved at -140C. The overlapping peptide pools covered the spike proteins of SARS-CoV-2 and of the common cold coronaviruses HCoV-NL63, HCoV-OC43 and HCoV-229E. Genomic DNA was extracted from cultured CD4+ T cells with the QIAamp micro DNA kit.

Overall results and qualifications from the work: Among healthy vaccine recipients, nearly all vaccine-induced clones were SARS-CoV-2 mono-reactive, and only 1 of 255 was cross-reactive with common cold coronaviruses. Both infection-induced and vaccine-induced clones contracted markedly at late post-vaccination timepoints, which is consistent with waning T cell responses. The study was limited by a small number of convalescent patients and lacked early post-infection timepoints.

Library preparation used the immunoSEQ multiplex PCR assay. TCR beta CDR3 sequencing was performed on DNA from the cultured, isolated CD4+ T cells. As for how the authors treated the data: Non-productive TCR sequences were discarded, and reads were trimmed to the CDR3 region, with only CDR3s of 7 or more amino acids retained. Antigen-specific clonotypes were identified with the MANAFEST web app by comparing expansion in peptide wells against reference cultures. Positive clones required FDR<0.05 expansion versus reference and all other wells, odds ratio above 5, and frequency above 0.1% in two replicate wells. Cross-reactive clonotypes were defined as significantly expanded in SARS-CoV-2 spike wells and in at least one common cold coronavirus spike condition. CDR3 similarity was assessed by Levenshtein distance with the stringdist R package, and unrooted trees were built with ape in R 3.6.1. The source is immuneACCESS, and TCRdb retained only in-frame sequences with V and J called. Part of the clones is not carried over; for the studies checked, unresolved V genes explain less than half of this, and the remainder is unexplained. Clone size and V and J calls were adopted from that table, with D and trimming inferred from the DNA. The sample profile shows some 24,000 clones; approximately 80% of them were found once. Around 10% of the sample lies in the top ten.

According to the germline V gene (reference sequence), CDR1 reads PRHDT and CDR2 reads FYEKMQ. The CDR3 measures 14 amino acids from cysteine to phenylalanine. The only DNA kept is the CDR3, 42 bases in frame from the first base. Germline trimming: 5 bases from V, 5 bases from J; junction bases outside gene matches: 8. With respect to this clone: Its antigen specificity is not known. Nothing much larger sits one base from this clone, and base qualities are not available.

Recombination joined TRBV13 with TRBJ2-7; a stretch of 8 junction bases matches TRBD2. Sequences were derived from CD4+ T cells from PBMCs cultured with HCoV-NL63 spike peptides, sampled before COVID-19 vaccination. What this sample's cell subset or site label stands for: HCoV-NL63 spike overlapping peptide pool stimulation. The sequence derives from a human donor who received a COVID-19 vaccine. The nucleotide sequence reads TGTGCCAGCAGCCCAGGACTAGCCCACCACGAGCAGTACTTC. The encoded protein is CASSPGLAHHEQYF.